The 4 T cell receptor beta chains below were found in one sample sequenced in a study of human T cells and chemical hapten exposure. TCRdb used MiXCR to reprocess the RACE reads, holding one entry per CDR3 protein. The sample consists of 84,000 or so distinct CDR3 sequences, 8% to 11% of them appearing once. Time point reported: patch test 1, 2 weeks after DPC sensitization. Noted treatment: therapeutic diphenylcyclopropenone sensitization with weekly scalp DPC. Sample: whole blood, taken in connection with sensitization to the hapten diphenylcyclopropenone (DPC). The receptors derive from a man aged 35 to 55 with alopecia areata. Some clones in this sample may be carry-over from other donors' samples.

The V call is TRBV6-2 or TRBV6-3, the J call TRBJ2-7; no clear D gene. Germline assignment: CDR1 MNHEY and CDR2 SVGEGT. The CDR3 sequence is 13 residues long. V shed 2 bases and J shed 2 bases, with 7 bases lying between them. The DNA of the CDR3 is TGTGCCAGCAGTTACATCGGCCCCTACGAGCAGTACTTC. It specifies CASSYIGPYEQYF.

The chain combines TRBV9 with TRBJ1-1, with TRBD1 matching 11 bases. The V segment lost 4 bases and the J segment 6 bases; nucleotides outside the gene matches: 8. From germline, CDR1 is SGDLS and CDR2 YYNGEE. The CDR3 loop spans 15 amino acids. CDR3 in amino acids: CASSLTGTGGAEAFF. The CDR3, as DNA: TGTGCCAGCAGCTTGACCGGGACAGGGGGAGCTGAAGCTTTCTTT.

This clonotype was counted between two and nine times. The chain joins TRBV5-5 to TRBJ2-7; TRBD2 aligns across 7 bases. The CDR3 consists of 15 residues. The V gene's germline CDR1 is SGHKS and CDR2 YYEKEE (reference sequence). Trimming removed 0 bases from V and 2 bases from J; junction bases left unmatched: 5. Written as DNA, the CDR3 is TGTGCCAGCAGCTTGGCCGGGACTACCACCTACGAGCAGTACGTC. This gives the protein CASSLAGTTTYEQYV.

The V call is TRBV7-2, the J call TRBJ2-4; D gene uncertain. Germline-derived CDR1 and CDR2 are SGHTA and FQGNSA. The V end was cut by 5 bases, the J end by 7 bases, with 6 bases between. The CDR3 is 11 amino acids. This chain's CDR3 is CASSESNIQYF. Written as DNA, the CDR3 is TGTGCCAGCAGCGAGAGTAACATTCAGTACTTC.